Included here is one TCR beta chain sequence, with context. Profiled with immunoSEQ multiplex PCR; TCRdb holds only in-frame clones, not every one. This sample has over 40,000 clones, with more than 85% found just once. This sample stems from a study of T cell changes during pregnancy in multiple sclerosis. J gave up 5 bases and V 5 bases, and 3 bases lay outside the gene matches. The CDR3 is made up of 14 amino acids. Germline V lookup: CDR1 SGHTA, CDR2 FQGTGA. Material: peripheral blood, obtained in the third trimester of pregnancy. The sequence was collected from a female donor with multiple sclerosis, enrolled in a pregnancy study. J is TRBJ2-3 and V is TRBV7-3; 11 bases fit TRBD2. CDR3 loop: CASSLGLAGDTQYF. The DNA for the CDR3 is TGTGCCAGCAGCCTAGGACTAGCGGGAGATACGCAGTATTTT.